A selection of T cell receptor beta chains follows, all from one sample in a study of beta chain features in type 1 diabetes. Clones were read by immunoSEQ multiplex PCR, and TCRdb kept only the in-frame ones, dropping some. The sample has 250,000 or so clones, roughly 14% seen once. Source material: naive CD4+ T cells from blood. The receptors derive from a man aged 25 to 45 with type 1 diabetes. CDR3s include the opening cysteine and the closing phenylalanine or tryptophan. D genes are given only for firm matches. Not all rows give a size; the values are once, few, many and, for expanded clones, a class.

CDR3aa	CDR3nt	v_gene	j_gene	d_gene	abundance
CASSPPQGQETQYF	TGTGCCAGCTCACCACCCCAGGGCCAAGAGACCCAGTACTTC	TRBV18	TRBJ2-5	-	-
CASSVGSRVGVRSAFF	TGTGCCAGCAGCGTAGGATCTCGGGTTGGCGTTCGATCAGCTTTCTTT	TRBV9	TRBJ1-1	-	-
CASSLAASGVAYEQYF	TGTGCCAGCAGCTTAGCGGCTAGCGGGGTAGCCTACGAGCAGTACTTC	TRBV11-2	TRBJ2-7	TRBD2	-
CSVTDRAQTYNEQFF	TGCAGCGTAACGGACAGGGCCCAGACGTACAATGAGCAGTTCTTC	TRBV29-1	TRBJ2-1	TRBD1	-
CASSPGLDEQYF	TGTGCCAGCAGCCCGGGACTCGACGAGCAGTACTTC	TRBV14	TRBJ2-7	-	few
CATSREPGQGLNEQYF	TGTGCCACCAGCAGAGAACCGGGACAGGGTCTCAACGAGCAGTACTTC	TRBV15	TRBJ2-7	TRBD1	-
CASSTWVAGGDTQYF	TGTGCCAGCAGCACTTGGGTAGCGGGAGGAGATACGCAGTATTTT	TRBV7-2	TRBJ2-3	TRBD2	-
CASSLGPPAYEQFF	TGTGCCAGCAGCTTGGGCCCCCCTGCCTATGAGCAGTTCTTC	TRBV7-6	TRBJ2-1	-	-
CSVGVAGVQETQYF	TGCAGCGTTGGAGTAGCGGGGGTCCAAGAGACCCAGTACTTC	TRBV29-1	TRBJ2-5	TRBD2	few
CASSRAEGQGSYGYTF	TGTGCCAGCAGTCGCGCTGAGGGACAGGGGTCCTATGGCTACACCTTC	TRBV6-6	TRBJ1-2	TRBD1	-
CASRQAGSYYGYTF	TGCGCCAGCAGACAGGCAGGGTCATACTATGGCTACACCTTC	TRBV5-1	TRBJ1-2	-	few
CAWGLAGSYEQYF	TGTGCCTGGGGACTAGCGGGAAGTTACGAGCAGTACTTC	TRBV30	TRBJ2-7	TRBD2	few
CASSLAWDRRYNEQFF	TGTGCCAGCAGCTTAGCGTGGGACAGAAGATACAATGAGCAGTTCTTC	TRBV7-2	TRBJ2-1	TRBD1	few
CAWSVGGRDTDTQYF	TGTGCCTGGAGTGTAGGCGGGAGGGACACAGATACGCAGTATTTT	TRBV30	TRBJ2-3	TRBD2	once
CASSRGGASTDTQYF	TGTGCCAGCAGCCGTGGCGGGGCGAGCACAGATACGCAGTATTTT	TRBV7-6	TRBJ2-3	-	-
CASSQDLAAGELFF	TGTGCCAGCAGCCAAGATCTAGCGGCCGGGGAGCTGTTTTTT	TRBV5-4	TRBJ2-2	TRBD2	-
CASSFSGTYNEQFF	TGTGCCAGCAGCTTTAGCGGGACCTACAATGAGCAGTTCTTC	TRBV11-1	TRBJ2-1	TRBD2	-
CATSRGRGYEQYF	TGTGCCACCAGCAGGGGCAGGGGCTACGAGCAGTACTTC	TRBV15	TRBJ2-7	-	few
CASSYSGTSGYEQYF	TGTGCCAGCAGTTACAGCGGGACTAGCGGCTACGAGCAGTACTTC	TRBV6-5	TRBJ2-7	TRBD2	-
CASSPRLYEQYF	TGTGCCAGCAGCCCCCGTCTATACGAGCAGTACTTC	TRBV11-2	TRBJ2-7	-	few
CASSESFGRYQETQYF	TGTGCCAGCAGTGAAAGTTTCGGCAGGTACCAAGAGACCCAGTACTTC	TRBV6-1	TRBJ2-5	-	-
CASSVRDNEQFF	TGTGCCAGCAGTGTACGAGACAATGAGCAGTTCTTC	TRBV2	TRBJ2-1	-	few
CASSPRGYIQYF	TGTGCCAGCAGCCCCAGGGGTTACATTCAGTACTTC	TRBV11-2	TRBJ2-4	-	-
CASSFGTGKETQYF	TGTGCCAGCAGCTTCGGGACAGGGAAGGAGACCCAGTACTTC	TRBV7-9	TRBJ2-5	TRBD1	-
CASSLEGLYGYTF	TGTGCCAGCAGCTTGGAGGGGCTCTATGGCTACACCTTC	TRBV5-6	TRBJ1-2	-	-
CASSSGLTNQPQHF	TGCGCCAGCAGCAGTGGACTGACTAATCAGCCCCAGCATTTT	TRBV5-1	TRBJ1-5	-	-
CASSLAGSGGSSYEQYF	TGTGCCAGCAGCTTAGCGGGTAGCGGGGGGTCGTCCTACGAGCAGTACTTC	TRBV7-9	TRBJ2-7	TRBD2	few
CASSLGAGEYGYTF	TGCGCCAGCAGCTTGGGCGCAGGGGAGTATGGCTACACCTTC	TRBV5-1	TRBJ1-2	-	few
CASSQDSSYEQYF	TGTGCCAGCAGCCAAGACAGTAGCTACGAGCAGTACTTC	TRBV7-9	TRBJ2-7	-	-
CASSLSIVQGERTQYF	TGCGCCAGCAGCCTCTCGATCGTTCAGGGGGAGCGGACCCAGTACTTC	TRBV4-1	TRBJ2-5	TRBD1	-
CAWSVSTGGQPQHF	TGTGCCTGGAGTGTATCTACAGGGGGCCAGCCCCAGCATTTT	TRBV30	TRBJ1-5	TRBD1	-
CSASQGTGQPQHF	TGCAGCGCGTCACAGGGAACTGGTCAGCCCCAGCATTTT	TRBV29-1	TRBJ1-5	-	few
CATSRVAGERETQYF	TGTGCCACCAGCAGAGTCGCGGGAGAGAGGGAGACCCAGTACTTC	TRBV15	TRBJ2-5	TRBD2	few
CASSRTGRTSTDTQYF	TGTGCCAGCAGCCGCACGGGCCGGACTAGCACAGATACGCAGTATTTT	TRBV7-2	TRBJ2-3	-	-
CASSLRGGEAEAFF	TGTGCCAGCAGTCTCCGGGGTGGGGAGGCTGAAGCTTTCTTT	TRBV7-9	TRBJ1-1	-	many
CASSLAGGTGGSDTQYF	TGCGCCAGCAGCTTGGCCGGCGGGACAGGGGGTTCGGATACGCAGTATTTT	TRBV5-1	TRBJ2-3	TRBD1	-
CASSDPGQGKGKLFF	TGTGCCAGCAGTGACCCGGGACAGGGGAAAGGAAAACTGTTTTTT	TRBV25-1	TRBJ1-4	TRBD1	-
CASSESRTASTQYF	TGTGCCAGCAGTGAATCCCGGACAGCTAGTACGCAGTATTTT	TRBV2	TRBJ2-3	-	-
CASSEGSGSFGETQYF	TGTGCCAGCAGTGAAGGTAGCGGGAGTTTCGGGGAGACCCAGTACTTC	TRBV6-1	TRBJ2-5	TRBD2	-
CASSGGLVDEQFF	TGTGCCAGCAGTGGAGGCTTGGTGGATGAGCAGTTCTTC	TRBV2	TRBJ2-1	-	-
CASSLRQGTSYEQYF	TGTGCCAGCTCACTTAGACAGGGCACGAGCTACGAGCAGTACTTC	TRBV18	TRBJ2-7	TRBD1	few
CASSLVGVNTEAFF	TGTGCCAGCTCACTGGTGGGCGTGAACACTGAAGCTTTCTTT	TRBV18	TRBJ1-1	-	few
CASSFDSNYGYTF	TGTGCCAGCAGCTTTGACAGCAACTATGGCTACACCTTC	TRBV7-9	TRBJ1-2	-	few